This T cell receptor beta chain was obtained from a study of cytomegalovirus exposure and HLA in healthy donors. Looking at the study overall: Across more than 350 genotyped donors, more than 75% landed in the Caucasian-associated ancestry cluster.

V was cut by 5 bases and J by 5 bases, with 16 bases left in between. The V gene's germline CDR1 is SGHTA and CDR2 FQGTGA. The CDR3 is made up of 15 amino acids. It was with 60 Vbeta and 13 Jbeta primers that the PCR ran. Profiled with immunoSEQ multiplex PCR; TCRdb holds only in-frame clones, not every one. This sample has about 260,000 clones, with 70% to 90% found just once. To note about this clone: Its cognate antigen is unknown.

Study-wide findings and caveats: Analyzed later, most CMV-associated TCR beta chains appeared HLA-restricted. A highly shared variant cluster was judged a likely technical artifact.

The rearrangement uses TRBV7-3 and TRBJ2-1, with D perhaps TRBD2 (5 bases). Material for sequencing was PBMCs. This clonotype originated in a woman in her forties in good health and CMV-seropositive. CDR3 amino acids: CASSTAKRQHNEQFF. The CDR3 coding sequence is TGTGCCAGCAGCACCGCGAAGCGGCAACACAATGAGCAGTTCTTC.